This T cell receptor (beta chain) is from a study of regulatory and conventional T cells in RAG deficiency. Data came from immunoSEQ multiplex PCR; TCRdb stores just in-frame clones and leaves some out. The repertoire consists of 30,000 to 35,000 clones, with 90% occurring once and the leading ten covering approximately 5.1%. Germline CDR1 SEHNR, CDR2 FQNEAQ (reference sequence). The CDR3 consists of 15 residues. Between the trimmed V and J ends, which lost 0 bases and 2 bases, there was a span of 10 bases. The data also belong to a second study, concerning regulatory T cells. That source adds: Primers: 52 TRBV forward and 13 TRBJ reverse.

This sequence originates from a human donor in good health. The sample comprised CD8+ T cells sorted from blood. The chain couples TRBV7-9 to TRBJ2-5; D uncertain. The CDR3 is CASSLAMAEQETQYF. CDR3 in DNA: TGTGCCAGCAGCTTAGCGATGGCAGAGCAAGAGACCCAGTACTTC.